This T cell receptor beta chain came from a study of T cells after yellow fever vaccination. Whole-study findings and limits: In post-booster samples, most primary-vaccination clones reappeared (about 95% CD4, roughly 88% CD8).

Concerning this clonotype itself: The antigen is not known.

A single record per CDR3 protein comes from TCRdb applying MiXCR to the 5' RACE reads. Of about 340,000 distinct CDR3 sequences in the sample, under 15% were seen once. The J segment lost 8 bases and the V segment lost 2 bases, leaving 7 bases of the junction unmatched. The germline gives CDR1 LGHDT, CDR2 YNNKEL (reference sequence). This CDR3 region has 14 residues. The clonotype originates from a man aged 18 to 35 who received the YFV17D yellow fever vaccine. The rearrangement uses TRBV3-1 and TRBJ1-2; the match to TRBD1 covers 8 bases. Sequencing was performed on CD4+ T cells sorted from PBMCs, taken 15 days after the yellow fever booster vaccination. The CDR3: CASSQPGQGYGYTF. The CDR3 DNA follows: TGTGCCAGCAGCCAACCCGGACAGGGTTACGGCTACACCTTC.